Listed here are 2 T cell receptor beta chains from one sample, sequenced in a study of T cell repertoires in aging, cancer and after chemotherapy. The template was genomic DNA from peripheral blood, not RNA. Multiplex touch-down PCR with TRB-A/B primers amplified rearranged V-D-J TRB sequences. TCRdb used MiXCR to reprocess the multiplex PCR reads, holding one entry per CDR3 protein. The profile shows 2,500 to 3,500 distinct CDR3 sequences, 30% of them singletons. What was sequenced was blood. Source of these receptors: a human donor with a solid tumor.

This clonotype turned up a few times. The V gene is TRBV6-1, the J gene TRBJ1-5; 8 bases map to TRBD1. The trim removed 7 bases at V and 15 bases at J, leaving 20 bases unmatched. This CDR3 contains 15 residues. Germline values: CDR1 MNHNS, CDR2 SASEGT. CDR3 sequence (DNA): TGTGCCAGCAATCCCGCCGGGGGGGACAGGACAAAAGGGCATTTT. This sequence encodes CASNPAGGDRTKGHF.

Judged by abundance, this clonotype is medium-sized. This chain links TRBV6-5 with TRBJ1-1; no clear D gene. V dropped 4 bases and J dropped 0 bases, with 9 bases sitting between them. Germline V gene lookup returns CDR1 MNHEY and CDR2 SVGAGI. The CDR3 consists of 14 residues. The CDR3: CASSSGRLNTEAFF. CDR3 DNA: TGTGCCAGCAGTTCCGGACGGTTGAACACTGAAGCTTTCTTT.